Listed here are 17 T cell receptor beta chains from one sample, sequenced in a study of cytomegalovirus exposure and HLA in healthy donors. Produced via immunoSEQ multiplex PCR; TCRdb's table is partial and in-frame only. The sample includes more than 200,000 clones, over 75% of them seen just once. The sequencing sample was made of PBMCs. The receptor set was obtained from a young man in good health and CMV-seropositive.

V and J are TRBV5-6 and TRBJ1-2; no clear D. V lost 0 bases, J lost 7 bases, and 10 bases lay in between. The CDR3 consists of 13 residues. CDR1 is SGHDT and CDR2 is YYEEEE in the germline V gene. The chain's CDR3 is CASSLERAGGYTF. CDR3 in DNA: TGTGCCAGCAGCTTGGAGCGGGCGGGTGGCTACACCTTC.

This chain connects TRBV27 to TRBJ2-1; tentative D call: TRBD2 (6 bases). The CDR3 is made up of 13 amino acids. CDR1 is MNHEY and CDR2 is SMNVEV in the germline V gene (reference sequence). V dropped 5 bases and J dropped 10 bases, with 15 bases sitting between them. The CDR3: CASSPPDYPEQFF. The DNA of the CDR3 is TGTGCCAGCAGTCCTCCGGACTACCCGGAGCAGTTCTTC.

CDR3 protein: CASSEGPGGGYEQYF. The CDR3 nucleotides are TGTGCCAGCAGTGAAGGACCAGGGGGTGGGTACGAGCAGTACTTC. The chain recombines TRBV2 with TRBJ2-7; 7 bases agree with TRBD1. CDR3 length equals 15 residues. Germline CDR1 is SNHLY and CDR2 is FYNNEI. Trimming took 1 base from V and 4 from J; bases not matched to a gene: 7. Together with reference TRBV2 and TRBJ2-7, the CDR3 gives the full variable domain: EPEVTQTPSHQVTQMGQEVILRCVPISNHLYFYWYRQILGQKVEFLVSFYNNEISEKSEIFDDQFSVERPDGSNFTLKIRSTKLEDSAMYFCASSEGPGGGYEQYFGPGTRLTVT.

This clone has only one observation. This chain uses TRBV6-1 with TRBJ1-2; weak D call: TRBD1 (5 bases). The germline V gene has CDR1 MNHNS and CDR2 SASEGT. The CDR3 extends over 17 amino acids. The V end was cut by 3 bases, the J end by 4 bases, with 21 bases between. The CDR3 sequence: CASSEPPGTNQGYGYTF. The CDR3 region has the DNA TGTGCCAGCAGTGAGCCCCCCGGGACCAACCAGGGCTATGGCTACACCTTC.

The rearrangement joins TRBV9 to TRBJ2-7, with unresolved D. The CDR3 extends over 16 amino acids. V lost 0 bases, J lost 0 bases, and 13 bases lay in between. Germline-derived CDR1 and CDR2 are SGDLS and YYNGEE. CDR3 bases: TGTGCCAGCAGCGTAGGCCCAGGCTTGAGCTCCTACGAGCAGTACTTC. It specifies CASSVGPGLSSYEQYF.

The V and J genes are TRBV30 and TRBJ1-1; D might be TRBD1 (5 bases). V shed 0 bases and J shed 5 bases, with 10 bases lying between them. Germline V CDR1 and CDR2: GTSNPN, SVGIG (reference sequence). This CDR3 region has 13 residues. DNA of the CDR3: TGTGCCTGGAGTGTACTGGGGGGTACTGAAGCTTTCTTT. This gives the protein CAWSVLGGTEAFF.

This chain uses TRBV7-9 with TRBJ2-7; 12 nucleotides align to TRBD2. Per the germline V gene, CDR1 is SEHNR and CDR2 is FQNEAQ (reference sequence). Trimming cost V 1 base and J 5 bases; bases outside gene matches: 9. This CDR3 is built from 17 residues. CDR3 nucleotides: TGTGCCAGCAGCTTAGTATACCTAGCGGGAGGGCCCCACGAGCAGTACTTC. It is translated as CASSLVYLAGGPHEQYF. The variable domain in full, with the rest retrieved from reference TRBV7-9 and TRBJ2-7, is DTGVSQNPRHKITKRGQNVTFRCDPISEHNRLYWYRQTLGQGPEFLTYFQNEAQLEKSRLLSDRFSAERPKGSFSTLEIQRTEQGDSAMYLCASSLVYLAGGPHEQYFGPGTRLTVT.

In this sample, this clone turned up once. The chain has TRBV15 and TRBJ2-7; D is possibly TRBD2 (7 bases). Trimming stripped 1 base from V and 2 bases from J, with 12 bases between. In germline, CDR1 is LNHNV, CDR2 YYDKDF (reference sequence). CDR3 size: 15 residues. The CDR3 DNA follows: TGTGCCACCAGCAGAGCTTGGGAGGGGGCCTACGAGCAGTACTTC. It yields the protein CATSRAWEGAYEQYF.

The chain has TRBV6-1 and TRBJ1-4; D remains ambiguous. CDR3 length: 12 amino acids. The V end was cut by 7 bases, the J end by 8 bases, with 11 bases between. Germline V gene lookup returns CDR1 MNHNS and CDR2 SASEGT. The CDR3 loop is CASNKVGEKLFF. DNA of the CDR3: TGTGCCAGCAACAAAGTGGGGGAAAAACTGTTTTTT.

Comment on this clone: In the same sample, other DNA sequences code for this CDR3. The chain links TRBV27 to TRBJ2-1; unclear D gene. CDR1 and CDR2 (germline): MNHEY, SMNVEV (reference sequence). Trimming cost V 3 bases and J 3 bases, with 0 bases left between them. The CDR3 is made up of 11 amino acids. CDR3: CASSFYNEQFF. In DNA, the CDR3 is TGTGCCAGCAGTTTCTACAATGAGCAGTTCTTC.

The DNA of the CDR3 is TGCAGTGCGGATCCAGATACGCAGTATTTT. This encodes CSADPDTQYF. The chain recombines TRBV20-1 with TRBJ2-3; D is uncertain. Trimming shortened V by 6 bases and J by 4 bases, and 5 bases separated the two germline ends. Looked up from germline, CDR1 is DFQATT and CDR2 is SNEGSKA (reference sequence). The CDR3 loop spans 10 amino acids.

The CDR3 nucleotides read TGTGCCAGCAGCATCACCGAAAGGAACACTGAAGCTTTCTTT. It codes for CASSITERNTEAFF. J is TRBJ1-1 and V is TRBV28, with D hard to call. V dropped 6 bases and J dropped 1 base, with 12 bases sitting between them. CDR1 is MDHEN and CDR2 is SYDVKM in the germline V gene. The CDR3 has 14 residues.

The genes are TRBV27 and TRBJ1-2, with unresolved D. Between the trimmed V and J ends, which lost 2 bases and 4 bases, there was a span of 8 bases. From germline, CDR1 is MNHEY and CDR2 SMNVEV (reference sequence). The CDR3 totals 13 residues. The CDR3 here is CASSLGFGYGYTF. CDR3 sequence (DNA): TGTGCCAGCAGTTTAGGTTTTGGCTATGGCTACACCTTC.

The chain couples TRBV7-2 to TRBJ2-3; D is ambiguous. Trimming took off 2 bases at V and 2 bases at J, with 8 bases between the two ends. This CDR3 spans 14 amino acids. CDR1 SGHTA and CDR2 FQGNSA come from the germline V gene. This CDR3 reads CASSLRRSTDTQYF. For the CDR3, the DNA is TGTGCCAGCAGCTTAAGAAGATCCACAGATACGCAGTATTTT.

The gene calls are TRBV9 and TRBJ1-3; D uncertain. CDR1 is SGDLS, CDR2 YYNGEE, per germline. This CDR3 is 15 amino acids long. The V end lost 0 bases, the J end lost 1 base, and 8 bases lay between the germline ends. The CDR3 nucleotides read TGTGCCAGCAGCGTAGGCCCTCAGTCTGGAAACACCATATATTTT. It specifies CASSVGPQSGNTIYF. Filled out from reference TRBV9 and TRBJ1-3, the complete variable domain reads DSGVTQTPKHLITATGQRVTLRCSPRSGDLSVYWYQQSLDQGLQFLIQYYNGEERAKGNILERFSAQQFPDLHSELNLSSLELGDSALYFCASSVGPQSGNTIYFGEGSWLTVV.

The chain uses TRBV6-5 and TRBJ1-4; D is possibly TRBD1 (5 bases). The CDR3 is made up of 15 amino acids. V was trimmed by 2 bases and J by 1 base, leaving 8 bases between them. CDR1 is MNHEY and CDR2 is SVGAGI in the germline V gene. The CDR3 nucleotides are TGTGCCAGCAGTTACGGGGGGATAACTAATGAAAAACTGTTTTTT. It encodes CASSYGGITNEKLFF.

This chain connects TRBV19 to TRBJ1-4, with D perhaps matching TRBD1 (5 bases). V shed 4 bases and J shed 7 bases, with 10 bases lying between them. The germline V gene encodes CDR1 LNHDA and CDR2 SQIVND (reference sequence). The CDR3 is 13 amino acids. CDR3 amino acids: CASSTKRGEKLFF. In DNA form, the CDR3 reads TGTGCCAGTAGTACTAAGAGGGGTGAAAAACTGTTTTTT. The entire variable domain, with the rest obtained from reference TRBV19 and TRBJ1-4, is as follows: DGGITQSPKYLFRKEGQNVTLSCEQNLNHDAMYWYRQDPGQGLRLIYYSQIVNDFQKGDIAEGYSVSREKKESFPLTVTSAQKNPTAFYLCASSTKRGEKLFFGSGTQLSVL.